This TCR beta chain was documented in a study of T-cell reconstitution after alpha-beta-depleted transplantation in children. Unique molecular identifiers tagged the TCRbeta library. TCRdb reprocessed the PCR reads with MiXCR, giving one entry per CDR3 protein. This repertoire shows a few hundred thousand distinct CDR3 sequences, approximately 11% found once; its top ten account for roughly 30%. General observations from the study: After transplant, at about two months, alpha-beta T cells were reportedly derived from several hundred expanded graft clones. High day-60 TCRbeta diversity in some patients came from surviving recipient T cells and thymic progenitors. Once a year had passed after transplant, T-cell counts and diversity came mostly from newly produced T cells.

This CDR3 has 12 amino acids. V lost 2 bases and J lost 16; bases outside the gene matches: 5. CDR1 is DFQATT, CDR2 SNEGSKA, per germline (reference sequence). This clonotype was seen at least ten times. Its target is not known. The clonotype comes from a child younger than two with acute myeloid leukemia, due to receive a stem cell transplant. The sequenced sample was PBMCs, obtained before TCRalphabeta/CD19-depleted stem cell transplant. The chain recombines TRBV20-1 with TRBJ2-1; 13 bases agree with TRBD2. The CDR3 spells CSARPRTSGGFF. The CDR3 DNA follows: TGCAGTGCTAGACCAAGGACTAGCGGGGGATTCTTC.